These T cell receptor beta chains were read from a single sample in a study of blood T cell repertoires in COVID-19. The method was immunoSEQ multiplex PCR; TCRdb's version includes in-frame clones alone and lacks a portion of them. The sample has approximately 150,000 clones, approximately 86% seen once. Source material: peripheral blood. These receptors were taken from a woman of 80 years or more with COVID-19, enrolled during active disease. Both conserved end residues are part of each CDR3. Each record gives: CDR3 DNA, CDR3 protein, V gene, D gene, J gene, clone size. The D gene is left open where the match is weak. Expanded clones get a size class; other rows say once, few or many, or leave the size out.

cdr3_nt: TGTGCCAGCTCACCTACGGGGTGGGACAATGAGCAGTTCTTC; cdr3_aa: CASSPTGWDNEQFF; v_call: TRBV18; d_call: NA; j_call: TRBJ2-1; clone_size: NA
cdr3_nt: TGCGCCAGCAGCTTGTTGGGACAGGATGGAGGCTACACCTTC; cdr3_aa: CASSLLGQDGGYTF; v_call: TRBV5-1; d_call: TRBD1; j_call: TRBJ1-2; clone_size: few
cdr3_nt: TGTGCCGCCAGCAGGAGAACAGGGGCACCTACGCAGTATTTT; cdr3_aa: CAASRRTGAPTQYF; v_call: TRBV27; d_call: TRBD1; j_call: TRBJ2-3; clone_size: NA
cdr3_nt: TGTGCCAGCGGGGAGCAGGTTTATAGCAATCAGCCCCAGCATTTT; cdr3_aa: CASGEQVYSNQPQHF; v_call: TRBV6-5; d_call: NA; j_call: TRBJ1-5; clone_size: NA
cdr3_nt: TGTGCCACCAGCAGAGATAGATCAGGGGCTGGAAACACCATATATTTT; cdr3_aa: CATSRDRSGAGNTIYF; v_call: TRBV15; d_call: NA; j_call: TRBJ1-3; clone_size: NA
cdr3_nt: TGTGCCAGCAGTGATACCCGGGTGGAGACCCAGTACTTC; cdr3_aa: CASSDTRVETQYF; v_call: TRBV2; d_call: NA; j_call: TRBJ2-5; clone_size: NA
cdr3_nt: TGTGCCAGCAGTCCAGGGGACGTTCATGAAAAACTGTTTTTT; cdr3_aa: CASSPGDVHEKLFF; v_call: TRBV28; d_call: NA; j_call: TRBJ1-4; clone_size: NA
cdr3_nt: TGTGCCATCAGTGAAGGACAGTTTCGCTCTGGGGCCAACGTCCTGACTTTC; cdr3_aa: CAISEGQFRSGANVLTF; v_call: TRBV10-3; d_call: NA; j_call: TRBJ2-6; clone_size: NA
cdr3_nt: TGTGCCAGTAGTAGACAACAGGGGGCCGGCACTGAAGCTTTCTTT; cdr3_aa: CASSRQQGAGTEAFF; v_call: TRBV19; d_call: TRBD1; j_call: TRBJ1-1; clone_size: NA
cdr3_nt: TGTGCCAGCGGCGGGACTAACTACAATGAGCAGTTCTTC; cdr3_aa: CASGGTNYNEQFF; v_call: TRBV7-9; d_call: TRBD2; j_call: TRBJ2-1; clone_size: NA
cdr3_nt: TGTGCCAGCAGCCAAGGGTGGGAGGCGGGAGAGACCCAGTACTTC; cdr3_aa: CASSQGWEAGETQYF; v_call: TRBV3-1/TRBV3-2; d_call: NA; j_call: TRBJ2-5; clone_size: once
cdr3_nt: TGTGCCAGCAGTTACTCCCTTACAGGGGGCCGGGGCTACACCTTC; cdr3_aa: CASSYSLTGGRGYTF; v_call: TRBV6-5; d_call: TRBD1; j_call: TRBJ1-2; clone_size: NA
cdr3_nt: TGTGCCAGCAGTTACGGGACAGGGACCACAGATACGCAGTATTTT; cdr3_aa: CASSYGTGTTDTQYF; v_call: TRBV27; d_call: TRBD1; j_call: TRBJ2-3; clone_size: once
cdr3_nt: TGTGCCAGTAGTATTTATGCAGGTTCCTCCTACGAGCAGTACTTC; cdr3_aa: CASSIYAGSSYEQYF; v_call: TRBV19; d_call: NA; j_call: TRBJ2-7; clone_size: once
cdr3_nt: TGCGCCAGCAGCCCCCAGGAGAGGGGGAATCAGCCCCAGCATTTT; cdr3_aa: CASSPQERGNQPQHF; v_call: TRBV4-1; d_call: NA; j_call: TRBJ1-5; clone_size: many
cdr3_nt: TGTGCCAGCAGCCCCTTAAGGACAGGGCTTCCTAACACCATATATTTT; cdr3_aa: CASSPLRTGLPNTIYF; v_call: TRBV9; d_call: TRBD1; j_call: TRBJ1-3; clone_size: NA
cdr3_nt: TGTGCCAGCAGCCAAGTTGGCGGGACAGCCGATAACTATGGCTACACCTTC; cdr3_aa: CASSQVGGTADNYGYTF; v_call: TRBV3-1/TRBV3-2; d_call: TRBD1; j_call: TRBJ1-2; clone_size: NA
cdr3_nt: TGTGCCAGCAGCCTCACCCTTACGACAAGAAACACTGAAGCTTTCTTT; cdr3_aa: CASSLTLTTRNTEAFF; v_call: TRBV3-1/TRBV3-2; d_call: NA; j_call: TRBJ1-1; clone_size: NA
cdr3_nt: TGTGCCAGTCGCCTAAGCGGGGGGAACAATGAGCAGTTCTTC; cdr3_aa: CASRLSGGNNEQFF; v_call: TRBV19; d_call: TRBD2; j_call: TRBJ2-1; clone_size: NA
cdr3_nt: TGTGCCAGCAGCCCCCTGAGACAGGGGGACTCTGGGGCCAACGTCCTGACTTTC; cdr3_aa: CASSPLRQGDSGANVLTF; v_call: TRBV11-2; d_call: TRBD1; j_call: TRBJ2-6; clone_size: NA
cdr3_nt: TGTGCCAGTAGTATAGATCGACAGTTAGGTGGCTACACCTTC; cdr3_aa: CASSIDRQLGGYTF; v_call: TRBV19; d_call: NA; j_call: TRBJ1-2; clone_size: few
cdr3_nt: TGTGCCAGCAGTGAACAGGGATCGACAACAGATACGCAGTATTTT; cdr3_aa: CASSEQGSTTDTQYF; v_call: TRBV6-4; d_call: NA; j_call: TRBJ2-3; clone_size: NA
cdr3_nt: TGTGCCAGCAGCTACGGACAGGGAGGTTTGGAAAAACTGTTTTTT; cdr3_aa: CASSYGQGGLEKLFF; v_call: TRBV7-9; d_call: TRBD1; j_call: TRBJ1-4; clone_size: NA
cdr3_nt: TGTGCCAGCAGCGCACAGGGTGTGACCACAGATACGCAGTATTTT; cdr3_aa: CASSAQGVTTDTQYF; v_call: TRBV9; d_call: NA; j_call: TRBJ2-3; clone_size: NA
cdr3_nt: TGTGCCAGCAGCCAGGCGGGTAGCGGGATGGGAGATACGCAGTATTTT; cdr3_aa: CASSQAGSGMGDTQYF; v_call: TRBV3-1/TRBV3-2; d_call: TRBD2; j_call: TRBJ2-3; clone_size: NA
cdr3_nt: TGTGCCAGTAGTATCCAGCGGGGCTCCTACGAGCAGTACTTC; cdr3_aa: CASSIQRGSYEQYF; v_call: TRBV19; d_call: TRBD2; j_call: TRBJ2-7; clone_size: NA
cdr3_nt: TGTGCCAGTACCCACCTTACTGGTACGCAGTATTTT; cdr3_aa: CASTHLTGTQYF; v_call: TRBV19; d_call: NA; j_call: TRBJ2-3; clone_size: NA
cdr3_nt: TGTGCCAGCAGTTACGGCGGGACAGGGGGCTCCTACGAGCAGTACTTC; cdr3_aa: CASSYGGTGGSYEQYF; v_call: TRBV6-5; d_call: TRBD1; j_call: TRBJ2-7; clone_size: NA
cdr3_nt: TGTGCCAGCAGCTCGGGACAGGGGGTATACGTACCCGGGGAGCTGTTTTTT; cdr3_aa: CASSSGQGVYVPGELFF; v_call: TRBV5-4; d_call: TRBD1; j_call: TRBJ2-2; clone_size: NA
cdr3_nt: TGTGCCAGCTCTCCCCAAAAGGGGGTCACTGAAGCTTTCTTT; cdr3_aa: CASSPQKGVTEAFF; v_call: TRBV18; d_call: NA; j_call: TRBJ1-1; clone_size: NA
cdr3_nt: TGCGCCAGCAGCCAATTGCTAGGAGGGAATTATTCACCCCTCCACTTT; cdr3_aa: CASSQLLGGNYSPLHF; v_call: TRBV4-1; d_call: NA; j_call: TRBJ1-6; clone_size: NA
cdr3_nt: TGCGCCAGCAGCCAATGGGGCGTCCAAGAGACCCAGTACTTC; cdr3_aa: CASSQWGVQETQYF; v_call: TRBV4-1; d_call: NA; j_call: TRBJ2-5; clone_size: NA
cdr3_nt: TGTGCCAGCAGCTTATCAGGGCTGAACACTGAAGCTTTCTTT; cdr3_aa: CASSLSGLNTEAFF; v_call: TRBV7-2; d_call: NA; j_call: TRBJ1-1; clone_size: NA
cdr3_nt: TGTGCCAGCAGGGACAGGGGCTGGGGCTACACCTTC; cdr3_aa: CASRDRGWGYTF; v_call: TRBV6-5; d_call: TRBD1; j_call: TRBJ1-2; clone_size: NA
cdr3_nt: TGTGCCAGCAGCCTACTAGGGTTCAATGAGCAGTTCTTC; cdr3_aa: CASSLLGFNEQFF; v_call: TRBV7-3; d_call: NA; j_call: TRBJ2-1; clone_size: NA
cdr3_nt: TGTGCCAGCAGTGTAGAACAGGGCTTCGAGCAGTACTTC; cdr3_aa: CASSVEQGFEQYF; v_call: TRBV2; d_call: NA; j_call: TRBJ2-7; clone_size: few
cdr3_nt: TGTGCCAGCAGCGTACCTAGCGGACCCTACAATGAGCAGTTCTTC; cdr3_aa: CASSVPSGPYNEQFF; v_call: TRBV9; d_call: TRBD2; j_call: TRBJ2-1; clone_size: NA
cdr3_nt: TGTGCCAGCAGCTTAGAACCCGAGGATACGCAGTATTTT; cdr3_aa: CASSLEPEDTQYF; v_call: TRBV11-3; d_call: NA; j_call: TRBJ2-3; clone_size: NA
cdr3_nt: TGTGCCAGCAGTGAGCGGCGAAACCAAGAGACCCAGTACTTC; cdr3_aa: CASSERRNQETQYF; v_call: TRBV2; d_call: NA; j_call: TRBJ2-5; clone_size: NA
cdr3_nt: TGTGCCAGCAGCCTCAGACTAGCGGGAGGGGGGAATGAGCAGTTCTTC; cdr3_aa: CASSLRLAGGGNEQFF; v_call: TRBV9; d_call: TRBD2; j_call: TRBJ2-1; clone_size: NA
cdr3_nt: TGTGCCAGCAGCGTATTTGCGGGAATCCAGTTCTTC; cdr3_aa: CASSVFAGIQFF; v_call: TRBV9; d_call: NA; j_call: TRBJ2-1; clone_size: few